This T cell receptor (beta chain) appears in the sequencing data of a study of blood T cell repertoires in COVID-19 (dated by TCRdb to 2020 to 2022). The study in broad terms: Samples from collaborators originated in the United States, Italy and Spain and spanned both the acute and convalescent phases of COVID-19. The material from the prospective study consisted of cDNA or gDNA derived from T cells, B-cell-depleted T cells, or PBMCs. Subjects who had been exposed to COVID-19, were actively infected with it, or had recovered from it provided the deeply sampled blood TCRbeta repertoires that made up the dataset. The repertoires were released in a freely available public database intended as a resource for research on the immune response to SARS-CoV-2. The samples were drawn from the first 160 participants of the ongoing ImmuneRACE study and from 1,254 subjects provided by 6 global collaborators. Nearly every sample came with metadata listing a de-identified subject ID, COVID-19 status, age in years and sex. HLA class I and class II types, where available, came from metadata supplied by the sample provider rather than from assay-based typing.

The paper's findings and limits, for the study overall: The quantity of clinical and demographic metadata differed by source and by participant and was supplied without curation.

A note on this clone: Its antigen remains unidentified. No base quality values were provided; no much bigger clone lies one nucleotide off.

Collaborating institutions collected whole blood in K2EDTA tubes following their own protocols. Collaborator samples were shipped for TCRbeta analysis as frozen whole blood, isolated PBMCs, or DNA extracted from either sample type. Taken from the germline V gene, the CDR1 and CDR2 loops are SQVTM and ANQGSEA. V has 4 bases trimmed and J has 2 bases trimmed; junction bases matching no gene number 10. The CDR3 contains 15 residues, cysteine and phenylalanine counted. Just the 45-base CDR3 DNA is kept, in frame starting at base 1. The immunoSEQ Assay, a bias-controlled multiplex PCR, was used to amplify TCRbeta CDR3 regions from genomic DNA. Per the authors' processing: Nucleated cell counts per sample were estimated from amplification of reference gene primers within the assay. Sequence reads were collapsed and filtered to measure the absolute abundance of every unique TCRbeta CDR3 rearrangement. For each sample, productive Simpson clonality was calculated as the square root of Simpson's diversity index across productive rearrangements. The immuneACCESS repertoire file appears here via TCRdb, limited to in-frame rearrangements. These files lack a portion of the clones; in checked studies, under half of the deficit traces to unresolved V genes, and the cause of the others is not known. V and J calls plus clone size are reproduced from that table; the DNA served to infer D and trimming. The sample has under 200,000 clones on record, over 75% of them singletons. Roughly 2.8% of the sample belongs to the ten largest clones.

The V and J genes are TRBV29-1 and TRBJ2-7; the junction holds 8 bases that match TRBD1. The receptor was isolated from a man between 65 and 85 years old with acute or convalescent COVID-19. Sequencing used peripheral blood. CDR3 region: CSVGLRTGSPYEQYF. The nucleotide sequence reads as follows: TGCAGCGTTGGGCTACGGACAGGGTCTCCCTACGAGCAGTACTTC.